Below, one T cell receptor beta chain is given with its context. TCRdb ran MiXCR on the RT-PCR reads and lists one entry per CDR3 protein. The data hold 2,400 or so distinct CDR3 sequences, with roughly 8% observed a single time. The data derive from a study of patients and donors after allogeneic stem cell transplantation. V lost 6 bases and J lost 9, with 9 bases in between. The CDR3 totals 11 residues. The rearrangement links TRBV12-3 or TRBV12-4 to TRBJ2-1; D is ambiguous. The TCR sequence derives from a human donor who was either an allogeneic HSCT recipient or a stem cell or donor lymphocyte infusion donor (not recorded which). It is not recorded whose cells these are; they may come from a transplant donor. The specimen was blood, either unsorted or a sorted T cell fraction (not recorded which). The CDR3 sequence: CASRNSGEQFF. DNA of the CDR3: TGTGCCAGCAGAAACTCGGGTGAGCAGTTCTTC.